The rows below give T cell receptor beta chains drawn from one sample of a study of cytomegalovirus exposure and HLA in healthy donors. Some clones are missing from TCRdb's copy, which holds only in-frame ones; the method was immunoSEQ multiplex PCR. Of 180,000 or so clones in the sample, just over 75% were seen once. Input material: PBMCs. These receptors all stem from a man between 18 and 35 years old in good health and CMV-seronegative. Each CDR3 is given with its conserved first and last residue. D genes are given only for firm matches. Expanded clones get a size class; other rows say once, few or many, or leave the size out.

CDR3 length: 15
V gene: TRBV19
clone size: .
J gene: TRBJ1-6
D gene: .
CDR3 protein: CASNPRKDNNSPLHF
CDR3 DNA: TGTGCCAGTAATCCAAGAAAGGACAATAATTCACCCCTCCACTTT

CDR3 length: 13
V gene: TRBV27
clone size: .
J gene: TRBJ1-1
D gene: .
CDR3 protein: CASRWRGRSEAFF
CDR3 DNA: TGTGCCAGCAGATGGCGGGGACGGTCTGAAGCTTTCTTT

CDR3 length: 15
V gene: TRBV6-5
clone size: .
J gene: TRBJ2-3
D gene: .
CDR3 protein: CASRSQGPSTDTQYF
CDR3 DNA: TGTGCCAGCAGGTCACAGGGTCCCAGCACAGATACGCAGTATTTT

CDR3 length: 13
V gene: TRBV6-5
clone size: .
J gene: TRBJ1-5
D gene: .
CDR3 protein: CASSYSENQPQHF
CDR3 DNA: TGTGCCAGCAGTTACTCGGAGAATCAGCCCCAGCATTTT

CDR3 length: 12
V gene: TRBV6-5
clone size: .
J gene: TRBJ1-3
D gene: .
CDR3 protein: CASSSEGNTIYF
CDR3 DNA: TGTGCCAGCAGCAGTGAAGGAAACACCATATATTTT

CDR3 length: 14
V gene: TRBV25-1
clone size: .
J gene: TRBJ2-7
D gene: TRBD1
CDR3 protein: CASRRQGSSSEQYF
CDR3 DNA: TGTGCCAGCAGAAGACAGGGGTCATCGTCCGAGCAGTACTTC

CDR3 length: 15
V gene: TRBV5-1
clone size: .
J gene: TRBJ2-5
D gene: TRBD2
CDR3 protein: CASSSEGGGQETQYF
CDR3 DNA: TGCGCCAGCAGCTCTGAGGGCGGGGGACAAGAGACCCAGTACTTC

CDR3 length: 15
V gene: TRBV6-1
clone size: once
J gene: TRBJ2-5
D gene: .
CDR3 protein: CASTSRTVSSETQYF
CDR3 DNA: TGTGCCAGCACTTCCCGGACAGTCTCGTCGGAGACCCAGTACTTC

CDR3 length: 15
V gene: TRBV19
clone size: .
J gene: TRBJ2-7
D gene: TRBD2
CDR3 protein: CASRPSSGKLYEQYF
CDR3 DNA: TGTGCCAGTAGACCCTCTAGCGGGAAGCTTTACGAGCAGTACTTC

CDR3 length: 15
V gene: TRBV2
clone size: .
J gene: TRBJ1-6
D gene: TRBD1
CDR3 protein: CASRAEGQGASPLHF
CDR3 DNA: TGTGCCAGCAGGGCGGAGGGACAGGGGGCTTCACCCCTCCACTTT

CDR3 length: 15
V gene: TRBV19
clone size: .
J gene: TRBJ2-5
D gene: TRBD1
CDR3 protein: CASSIEQGAVETQYF
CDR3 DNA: TGTGCCAGTAGTATAGAGCAGGGGGCGGTGGAGACCCAGTACTTC

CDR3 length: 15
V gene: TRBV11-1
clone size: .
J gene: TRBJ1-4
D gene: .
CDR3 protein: CASSLTTATNEKLFF
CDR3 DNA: TGTGCCAGCAGCTTGACGACAGCAACTAATGAAAAACTGTTTTTT

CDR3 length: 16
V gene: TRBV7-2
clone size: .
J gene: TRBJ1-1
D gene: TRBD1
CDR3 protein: CASSLASGTGGAEAFF
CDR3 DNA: TGTGCCAGCAGCTTAGCATCCGGGACAGGGGGCGCCGAAGCTTTCTTT

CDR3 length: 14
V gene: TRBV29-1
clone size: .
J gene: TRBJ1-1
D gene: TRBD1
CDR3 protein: CSVRRQGENTEAFF
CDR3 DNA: TGCAGCGTTCGAAGACAGGGTGAGAACACTGAAGCTTTCTTT

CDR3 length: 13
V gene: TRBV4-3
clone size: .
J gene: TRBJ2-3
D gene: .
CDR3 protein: CASSQVRVDTQYF
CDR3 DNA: TGCGCCAGCAGCCAAGTCCGAGTAGATACGCAGTATTTT

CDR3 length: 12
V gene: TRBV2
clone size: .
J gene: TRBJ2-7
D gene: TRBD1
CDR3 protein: CAIGQDEYEQYF
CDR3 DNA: TGTGCCATAGGACAGGACGAATACGAGCAGTACTTC

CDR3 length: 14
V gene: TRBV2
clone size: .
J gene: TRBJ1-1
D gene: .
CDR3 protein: CAIEPAGGSAEAFF
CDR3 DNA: TGTGCCATCGAACCTGCGGGGGGTTCGGCTGAAGCTTTCTTT

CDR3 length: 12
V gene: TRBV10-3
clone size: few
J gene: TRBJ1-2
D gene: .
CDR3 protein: CAISGGTYGYTF
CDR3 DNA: TGTGCCATCAGTGGGGGGACATATGGCTACACCTTC

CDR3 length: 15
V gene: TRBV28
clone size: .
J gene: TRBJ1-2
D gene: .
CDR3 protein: CASSLNEGANYGYTF
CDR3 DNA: TGTGCCAGCAGTTTAAATGAGGGAGCTAACTATGGCTACACCTTC

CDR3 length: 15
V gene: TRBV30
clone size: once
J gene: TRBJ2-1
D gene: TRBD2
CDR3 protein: CAWSVHRRGANEQFF
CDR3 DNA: TGTGCCTGGAGTGTTCATAGGCGGGGGGCCAATGAGCAGTTCTTC

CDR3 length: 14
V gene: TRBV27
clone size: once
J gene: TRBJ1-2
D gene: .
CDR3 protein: CASRLAGSIYGYTF
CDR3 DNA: TGTGCCAGCAGGCTAGCCGGGTCGATCTATGGCTACACCTTC